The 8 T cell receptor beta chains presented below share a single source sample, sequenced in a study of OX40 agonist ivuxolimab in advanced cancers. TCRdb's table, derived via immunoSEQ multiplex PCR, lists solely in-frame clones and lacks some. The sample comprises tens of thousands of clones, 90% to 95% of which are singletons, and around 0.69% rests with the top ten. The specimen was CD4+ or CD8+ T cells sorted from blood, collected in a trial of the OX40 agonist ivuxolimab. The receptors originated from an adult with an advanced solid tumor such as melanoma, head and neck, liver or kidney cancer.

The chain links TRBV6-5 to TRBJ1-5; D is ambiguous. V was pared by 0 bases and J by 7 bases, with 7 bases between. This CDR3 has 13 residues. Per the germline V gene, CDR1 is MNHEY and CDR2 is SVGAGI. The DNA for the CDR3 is TGTGCCAGCAGTTACTCCTCTGGGCAGCCCCAGCATTTT. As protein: CASSYSSGQPQHF.

This chain's CDR3 is CASSLGGRLAKNIQYF. CDR3 bases: TGTGCCAGCAGCTTGGGTGGACGACTAGCCAAAAACATTCAGTACTTC. The chain recombines TRBV5-4 with TRBJ2-4; D remains unclear. CDR3 size: 16 residues. The V end was cut by 0 bases, the J end by 0 bases, with 10 bases between. The germline V gene encodes CDR1 SGHNT and CDR2 YYREEE (reference sequence).

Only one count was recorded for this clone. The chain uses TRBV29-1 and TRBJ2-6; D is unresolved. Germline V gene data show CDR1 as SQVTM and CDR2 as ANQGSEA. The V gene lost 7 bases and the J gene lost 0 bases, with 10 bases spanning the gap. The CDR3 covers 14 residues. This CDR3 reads CSARDFSGANVLTF. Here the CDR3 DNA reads TGCAGCGCTCGAGACTTCTCTGGGGCCAACGTCCTGACTTTC.

CDR3 residues: CASSFGGAGTDTQYF. CDR3 coding DNA: TGTGCCAGCAGCTTTGGAGGCGCGGGCACAGATACGCAGTATTTT. V is TRBV5-8 and J is TRBJ2-3, with D perhaps TRBD2 (5 bases). The CDR3 is made up of 15 amino acids. The germline gives CDR1 SGHTS, CDR2 YDEGEE. The V and J ends lost 2 bases and 1 base respectively, with 11 bases between them.

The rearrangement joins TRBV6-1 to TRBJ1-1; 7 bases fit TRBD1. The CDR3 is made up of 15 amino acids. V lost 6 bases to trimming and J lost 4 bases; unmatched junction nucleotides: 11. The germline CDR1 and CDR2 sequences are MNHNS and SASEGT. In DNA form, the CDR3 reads TGTGCCAGCAGGGGGGGGGACAGAGGGGTCACTGAAGCTTTCTTT. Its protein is CASRGGDRGVTEAFF.

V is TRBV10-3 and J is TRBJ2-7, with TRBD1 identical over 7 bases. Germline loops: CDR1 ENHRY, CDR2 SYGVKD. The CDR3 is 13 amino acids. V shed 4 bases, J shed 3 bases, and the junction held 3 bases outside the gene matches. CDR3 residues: CAISGQGGYEQYF. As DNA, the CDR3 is TGTGCCATCAGTGGACAGGGTGGCTACGAGCAGTACTTC.

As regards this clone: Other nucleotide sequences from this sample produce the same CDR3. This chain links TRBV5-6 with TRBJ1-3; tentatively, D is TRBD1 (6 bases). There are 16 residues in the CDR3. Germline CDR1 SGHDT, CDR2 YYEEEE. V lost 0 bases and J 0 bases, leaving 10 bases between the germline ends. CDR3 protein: CASSLGQAHSGNTIYF. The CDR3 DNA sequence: TGTGCCAGCAGCTTGGGACAGGCGCACTCTGGAAACACCATATATTTT.

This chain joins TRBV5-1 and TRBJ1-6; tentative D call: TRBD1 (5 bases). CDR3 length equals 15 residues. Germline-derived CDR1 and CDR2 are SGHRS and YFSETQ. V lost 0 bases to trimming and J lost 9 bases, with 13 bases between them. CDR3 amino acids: CASSLGQGGRSPLHF. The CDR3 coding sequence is TGCGCCAGCAGCTTGGGTCAGGGAGGACGTTCACCCCTCCACTTT.